A few counts support the clone carrying this TCR beta chain. Its cognate antigen is unknown. This sample stems from a study of vaccination and CD4 T cells after COVID-19. About the study: Each participant was administered two doses of a vaccine, which was either BNT162b2 or mRNA-1273.

The CDR3 runs 14 residues. J lost 8 bases, V lost 5 bases, and 11 bases had no gene match. The germline CDR1 and CDR2 sequences are SGHTA and FQGNSA. Sequencing of cultured CD4+ T cell DNA used the Oncomine TCR Beta short-read assay. Investigators isolated genomic DNA from cultured CD4+ T cells. TCRdb passed the PCR reads through MiXCR, listing each CDR3 protein once. This table holds 8,000 to 9,500 distinct CDR3 sequences, around 70% found once. Treatment given: approximately 10-day PBMC culture with coronavirus spike peptide pools or control peptides (ViraFEST assay). The TCR sequence derives from a human donor who had recovered from COVID-19. The chain uses TRBV7-2 and TRBJ1-2; 7 nucleotides match TRBD1. The specimen sequenced was CD4+ T cells from blood, cultured in vitro. This chain's CDR3 is CASSQGDRAKGYTF. CDR3 nucleotide sequence: TGTGCCAGCAGCCAAGGAGACAGGGCCAAGGGCTACACCTTC.